This T cell receptor (beta chain) was recorded in a study of cytomegalovirus exposure and HLA in healthy donors. The donors were part of the validation cohort of more than 90 subjects. That cohort was separate from the first cohort, which comprised 700 or so subjects. About this clone itself: Its antigen is not identified.

The CDR3 is made up of 15 amino acids. Germline lookup yields CDR1 KGHSH and CDR2 LQKENI. V lost 3 bases to trimming and J lost 4 bases, with 15 bases between them. Study-level points and caveats: Researchers reported that a few CMV-associated chains were confirmed in vitro as CMV antigen-specific. It was fewer than 200 TCR beta chains that were listed as cytomegalovirus-associated.

Measured with immunoSEQ multiplex PCR; TCRdb has only the in-frame clones, and not every one. Of 100,000 to 150,000 clones listed, 80% to 90% were seen once; the top ten hold more than 0.95%. The chain links TRBV18 to TRBJ1-2, with no clear D. This TCR derives from a woman between 18 and 29 years old in good health and CMV-seronegative. Sequenced sample: PBMCs. The CDR3 nucleotides are TGTGCCAGCTCACCCTCTGAGGGTTCTCTCTATGGCTACACCTTC. Its translation is CASSPSEGSLYGYTF.